This T cell receptor beta chain stems from a study of cytomegalovirus exposure and HLA in healthy donors. Study-wide findings and caveats: It was likely that a cluster of highly shared sequence variants was a sequencing artifact. The investigators catalogued about 170 TCR beta chains as cytomegalovirus-associated.

Note on this clone: The antigen is undetermined.

This CDR3 spans 15 amino acids. Trimming cost V 7 bases and J 3 bases, with 15 bases left between them. The germline gives CDR1 SNHLY, CDR2 FYNNEI. Use of 60 Vbeta and 13 Jbeta primers characterized the PCR. Profiling relied on immunoSEQ multiplex PCR, and the TCRdb table lists in-frame clones only, not all of them. The data show 83,000 or so clones, around 79% seen once. The source of this sequence is a woman in her forties in good health and CMV-seropositive. The specimen sequenced was PBMCs. This chain uses TRBV2 with TRBJ2-2; D might be TRBD1 (6 bases). CDR3 DNA: TGTGCCAGCATCGGAACAGGGACGGACACCGGGGAGCTGTTTTTT. This sequence encodes CASIGTGTDTGELFF.